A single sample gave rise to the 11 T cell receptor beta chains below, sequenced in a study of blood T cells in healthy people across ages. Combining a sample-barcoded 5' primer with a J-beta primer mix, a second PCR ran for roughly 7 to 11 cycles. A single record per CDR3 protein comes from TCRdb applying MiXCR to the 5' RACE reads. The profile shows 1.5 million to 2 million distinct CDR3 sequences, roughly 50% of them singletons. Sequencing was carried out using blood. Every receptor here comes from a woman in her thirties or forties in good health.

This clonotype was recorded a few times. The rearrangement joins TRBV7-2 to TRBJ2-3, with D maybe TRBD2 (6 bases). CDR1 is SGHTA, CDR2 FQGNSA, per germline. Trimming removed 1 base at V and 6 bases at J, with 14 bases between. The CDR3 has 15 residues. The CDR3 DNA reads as TGTGCCAGCAGCTTAGAAAGGAGGGCCGTGGATACGCAGTATTTT. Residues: CASSLERRAVDTQYF. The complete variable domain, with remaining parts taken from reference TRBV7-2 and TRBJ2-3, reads GAGVSQSPSNKVTEKGKDVELRCDPISGHTALYWYRQSLGQGLEFLIYFQGNSAPDKSGLPSDRFSAERTGGSVSTLTIQRTQQEDSAVYLCASSLERRAVDTQYFGPGTRLTVL.

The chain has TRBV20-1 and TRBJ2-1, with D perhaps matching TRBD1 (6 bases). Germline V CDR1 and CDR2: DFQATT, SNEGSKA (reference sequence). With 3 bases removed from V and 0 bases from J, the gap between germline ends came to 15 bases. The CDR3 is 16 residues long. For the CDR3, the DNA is TGCAGTGCTAGTACTAGGGGGACGGGCTCCTACAATGAGCAGTTCTTC. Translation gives CSASTRGTGSYNEQFF.

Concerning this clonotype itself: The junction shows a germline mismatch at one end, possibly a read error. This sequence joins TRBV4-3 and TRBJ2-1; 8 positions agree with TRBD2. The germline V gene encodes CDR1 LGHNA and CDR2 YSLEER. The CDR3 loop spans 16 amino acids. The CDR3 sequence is CASGQEGTRGNNEQFF. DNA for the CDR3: TGCGCCAGCGGCCAAGAAGGGACTAGGGGAAACAATGAGCAGTTCTTC.

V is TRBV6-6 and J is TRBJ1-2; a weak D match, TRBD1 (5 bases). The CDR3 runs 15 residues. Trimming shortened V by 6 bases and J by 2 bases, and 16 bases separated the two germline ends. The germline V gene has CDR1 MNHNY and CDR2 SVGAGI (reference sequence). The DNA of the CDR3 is TGTGCCAGCAGCCAAGTTGGGGACCCCAACTATGGCTACACCTTC. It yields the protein CASSQVGDPNYGYTF.

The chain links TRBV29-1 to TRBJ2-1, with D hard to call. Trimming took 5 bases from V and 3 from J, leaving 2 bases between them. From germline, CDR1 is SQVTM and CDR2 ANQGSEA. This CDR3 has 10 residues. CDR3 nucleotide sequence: TGCAGCGTTTACTACAATGAGCAGTTCTTC. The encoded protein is CSVYYNEQFF.

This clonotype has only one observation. CDR3 coding DNA: TGTGCCTCAGCCTCGACGGGCCGAAAGTCCTACGAGCAGTACTTC. Its protein is CASASTGRKSYEQYF. The chain links TRBV6-6 to TRBJ2-7, with D unclear. V shed 11 bases and J shed 1 base, with 21 bases lying between them. The CDR3 extends over 15 amino acids. CDR1 and CDR2 (germline): MNHNY, SVGAGI (reference sequence).

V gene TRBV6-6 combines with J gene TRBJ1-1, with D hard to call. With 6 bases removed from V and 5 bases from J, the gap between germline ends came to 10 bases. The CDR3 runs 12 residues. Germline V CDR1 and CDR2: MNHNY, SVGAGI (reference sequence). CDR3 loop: CASSALETEAFF. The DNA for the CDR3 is TGTGCCAGCAGCGCATTAGAAACTGAAGCTTTCTTT.

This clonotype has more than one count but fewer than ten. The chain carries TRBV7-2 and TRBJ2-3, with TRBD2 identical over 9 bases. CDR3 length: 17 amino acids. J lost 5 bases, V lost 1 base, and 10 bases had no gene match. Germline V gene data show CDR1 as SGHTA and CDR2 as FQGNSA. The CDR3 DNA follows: TGTGCCAGCAGCTTAGGGGCGCTAGCGGGGTTGGTAGATACGCAGTATTTT. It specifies CASSLGALAGLVDTQYF. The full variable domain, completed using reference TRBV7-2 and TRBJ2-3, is GAGVSQSPSNKVTEKGKDVELRCDPISGHTALYWYRQSLGQGLEFLIYFQGNSAPDKSGLPSDRFSAERTGGSVSTLTIQRTQQEDSAVYLCASSLGALAGLVDTQYFGPGTRLTVL.

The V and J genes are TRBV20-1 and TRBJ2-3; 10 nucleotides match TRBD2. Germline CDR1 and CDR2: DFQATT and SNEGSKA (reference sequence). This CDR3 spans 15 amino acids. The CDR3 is CNRGQAGGSTDTQYF. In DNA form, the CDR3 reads TGCAACAGAGGCCAAGCGGGGGGGTCCACAGATACGCAGTATTTT.

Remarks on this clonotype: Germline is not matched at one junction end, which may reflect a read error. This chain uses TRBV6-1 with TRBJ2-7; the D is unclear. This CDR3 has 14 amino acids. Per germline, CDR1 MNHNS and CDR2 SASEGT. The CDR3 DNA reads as TGTGCCAGCCGTGAAGAGGTTATCTCCTACGAGCAGTACTTC. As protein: CASREEVISYEQYF.

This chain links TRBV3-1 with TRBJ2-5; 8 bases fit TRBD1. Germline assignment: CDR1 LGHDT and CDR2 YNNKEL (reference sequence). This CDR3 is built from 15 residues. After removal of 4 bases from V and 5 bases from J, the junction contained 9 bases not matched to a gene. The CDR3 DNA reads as TGTGCCAGCAGCCTCCTCAGGACAGGGATGGAGACCCAGTACTTC. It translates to CASSLLRTGMETQYF.